This T cell receptor beta chain originates from a study of OX40 agonist ivuxolimab in advanced cancers. Study results and limitations: The 0.1-3.0 mg/kg partial responders had among the lowest clonal expansion. The average count of expanded clones was higher among CD8+ T cells than among CD4+.

As regards this clone: Its target is unknown.

V dropped 2 bases and J dropped 5 bases, with 8 bases sitting between them. The length of the CDR3 is 13 residues. Germline CDR1 reads SGHRS; CDR2 reads YFSETQ. Autoimmune disease history or systemic immunosuppression disqualified patients. This table comes from immunoSEQ multiplex PCR, and its TCRdb copy is limited to in-frame clones, with some not included. The sample carries tens of thousands of clones, 85% to 90% recorded once. The genes are TRBV5-1 and TRBJ2-1; D is undetermined. Sequences were derived from CD4+ or CD8+ T cells sorted from blood, sampled in a trial of the OX40 agonist ivuxolimab. This TCR derives from an adult with an advanced solid tumor such as melanoma, head and neck, liver or kidney cancer. The CDR3 DNA sequence: TGCGCCAGCAGCTTTGACTGGAACAATGAGCAGTTCTTC. Its protein is CASSFDWNNEQFF. The full variable domain, rest sourced from reference TRBV5-1 and TRBJ2-1, is KAGVTQTPRYLIKTRGQQVTLSCSPISGHRSVSWYQQTPGQGLQFLFEYFSETQRNKGNFPGRFSGRQFSNSRSEMNVSTLELGDSALYLCASSFDWNNEQFFGPGTRLTVL.